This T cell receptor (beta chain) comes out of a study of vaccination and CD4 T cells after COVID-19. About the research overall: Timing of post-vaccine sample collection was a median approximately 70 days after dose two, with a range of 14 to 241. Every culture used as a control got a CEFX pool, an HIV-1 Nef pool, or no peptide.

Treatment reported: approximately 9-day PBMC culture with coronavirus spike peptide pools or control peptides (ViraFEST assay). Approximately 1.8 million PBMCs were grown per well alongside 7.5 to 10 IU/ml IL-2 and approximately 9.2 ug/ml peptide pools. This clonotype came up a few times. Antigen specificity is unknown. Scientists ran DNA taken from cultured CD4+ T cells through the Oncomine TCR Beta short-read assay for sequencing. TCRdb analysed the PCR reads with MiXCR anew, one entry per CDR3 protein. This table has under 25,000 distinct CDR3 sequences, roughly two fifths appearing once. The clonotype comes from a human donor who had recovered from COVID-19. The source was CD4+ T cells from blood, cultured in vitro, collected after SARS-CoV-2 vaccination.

The CDR3 reads CASSLLVGNSPLHF. DNA for the CDR3: TGTGCCAGCAGTTTGCTGGTAGGTAATTCACCCCTCCACTTT. The V and J genes are TRBV27 and TRBJ1-6; D remains unclear. The germline V gene encodes CDR1 MNHEY and CDR2 SMNVEV (reference sequence). Trimming stripped 3 bases from V and 6 bases from J, with 9 bases between. The CDR3 is made up of 14 amino acids.